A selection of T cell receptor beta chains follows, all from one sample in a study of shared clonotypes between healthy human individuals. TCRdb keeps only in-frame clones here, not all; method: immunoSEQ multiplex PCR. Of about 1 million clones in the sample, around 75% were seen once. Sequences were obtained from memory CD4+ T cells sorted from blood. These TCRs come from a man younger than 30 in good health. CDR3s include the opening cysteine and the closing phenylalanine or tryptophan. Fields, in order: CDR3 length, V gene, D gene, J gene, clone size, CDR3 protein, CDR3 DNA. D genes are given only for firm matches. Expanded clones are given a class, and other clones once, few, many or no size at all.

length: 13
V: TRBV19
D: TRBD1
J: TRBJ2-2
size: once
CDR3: CATLGQGAGELFF
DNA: TGTGCCACCCTGGGACAGGGGGCGGGGGAGCTGTTTTTT

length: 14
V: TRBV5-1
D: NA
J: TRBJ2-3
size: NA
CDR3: CASSLGSGTDTQYF
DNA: TGCGCCAGCAGCTTGGGTAGCGGCACAGATACGCAGTATTTT

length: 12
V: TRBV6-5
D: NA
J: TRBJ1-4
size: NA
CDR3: CASRGVGEKLFF
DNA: TGTGCCAGCAGGGGGGTAGGGGAAAAACTGTTTTTT

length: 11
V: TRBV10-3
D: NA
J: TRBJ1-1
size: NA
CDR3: CAIRGSTEAFF
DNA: TGTGCCATCAGGGGGAGCACTGAAGCTTTCTTT

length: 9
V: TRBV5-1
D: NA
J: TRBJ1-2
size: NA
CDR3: CASRGGYTF
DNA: TGCGCCAGCAGAGGGGGCTACACCTTC

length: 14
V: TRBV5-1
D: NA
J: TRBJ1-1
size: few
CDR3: CASSLDRSNTEAFF
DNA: TGCGCCAGCAGCTTGGACAGGTCGAACACTGAAGCTTTCTTT

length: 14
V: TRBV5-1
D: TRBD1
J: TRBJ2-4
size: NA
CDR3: CASSPGQVQGIQYF
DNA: TGCGCCAGCAGCCCTGGACAGGTTCAGGGCATTCAGTACTTC

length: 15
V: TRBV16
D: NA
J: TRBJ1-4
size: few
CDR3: CASSQYLNGNEKLFF
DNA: TGTGCCAGCAGCCAATACTTAAATGGCAATGAAAAACTGTTTTTT

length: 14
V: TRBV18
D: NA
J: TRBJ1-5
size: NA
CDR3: CASSPWGGGQPQHF
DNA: TGTGCCAGCTCACCGTGGGGGGGAGGCCAGCCCCAGCATTTT

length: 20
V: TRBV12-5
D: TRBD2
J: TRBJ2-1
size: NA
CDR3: CASGLVPASGGPTRYNEQFF
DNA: TGTGCTAGTGGTTTGGTACCGGCTAGCGGGGGGCCCACGAGATACAATGAGCAGTTCTTC

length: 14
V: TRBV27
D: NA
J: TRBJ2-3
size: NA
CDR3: CASSSRAPTDTQYF
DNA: TGTGCCAGCAGTTCACGGGCCCCCACAGATACGCAGTATTTT

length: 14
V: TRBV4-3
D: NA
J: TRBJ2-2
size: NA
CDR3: CASSQEGRNGELFF
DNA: TGCGCCAGCAGCCAAGAGGGTCGGAACGGGGAGCTGTTTTTT

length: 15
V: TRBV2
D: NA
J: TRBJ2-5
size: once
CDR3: CASSDSGQPQETQYF
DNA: TGTGCCAGCAGTGACTCCGGCCAACCTCAAGAGACCCAGTACTTC

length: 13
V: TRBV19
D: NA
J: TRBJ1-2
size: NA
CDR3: CASSLIIQDGYTF
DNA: TGTGCCAGTAGTCTGATAATACAGGATGGCTACACCTTC

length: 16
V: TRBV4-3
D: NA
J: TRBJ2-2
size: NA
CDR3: CASSQDRSKNTGELFF
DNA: TGCGCCAGCAGCCAAGATCGCAGTAAGAACACCGGGGAGCTGTTTTTT

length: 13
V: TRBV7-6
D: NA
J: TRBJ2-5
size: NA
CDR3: CASSLWGPETQYF
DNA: TGTGCCAGCAGCTTATGGGGGCCGGAGACCCAGTACTTC

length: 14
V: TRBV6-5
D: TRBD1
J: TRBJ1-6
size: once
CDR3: CASRGQGSNSPLHF
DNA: TGTGCCAGCAGAGGACAGGGCTCAAATTCACCCCTCCACTTT

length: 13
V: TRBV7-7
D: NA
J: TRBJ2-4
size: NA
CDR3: CASSLIGKNIQYF
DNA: TGTGCTAGCAGCTTAATAGGGAAAAACATTCAGTACTTC